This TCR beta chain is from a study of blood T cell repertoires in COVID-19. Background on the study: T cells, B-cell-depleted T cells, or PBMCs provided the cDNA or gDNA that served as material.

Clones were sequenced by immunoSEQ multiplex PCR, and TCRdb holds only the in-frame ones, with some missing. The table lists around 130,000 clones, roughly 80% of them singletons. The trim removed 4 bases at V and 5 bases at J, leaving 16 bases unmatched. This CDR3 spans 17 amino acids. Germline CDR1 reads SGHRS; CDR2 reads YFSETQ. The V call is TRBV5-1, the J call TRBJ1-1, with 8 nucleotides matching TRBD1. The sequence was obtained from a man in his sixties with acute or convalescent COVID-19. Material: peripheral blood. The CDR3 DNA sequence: TGCGCCAGCAGCCCCTTAATCCCAGGACAGGGACATACTGAAGCTTTCTTT. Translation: CASSPLIPGQGHTEAFF.